These 22 T cell receptor beta chains originate from one sample sequenced in a study of siplizumab effects on memory and regulatory T cells. Profiling relied on immunoSEQ multiplex PCR, and the TCRdb table lists in-frame clones only, not all of them. The sample holds tens of thousands of clones; roughly 88% are singletons and the top ten take about 1.5%. The sample taken for sequencing was Tregs sorted from blood. All receptors come from a human donor in good health.

This chain joins TRBV7-3 and TRBJ1-1, with 7 bases fitting TRBD1. This CDR3 contains 13 residues. V lost 4 bases, J lost 10 bases, and 9 bases stayed unmatched. Germline V gives CDR1 SGHTA, CDR2 FQGTGA. CDR3 sequence (DNA): TGTGCCAGCAGCTCCAATCAGGGGGGAGTAGCTTTCTTT. Its translation: CASSSNQGGVAFF.

The chain uses TRBV11-3 and TRBJ2-7, with 8 bases identical to TRBD2. This CDR3 comprises 15 residues. Germline V gene data show CDR1 as SGHNT and CDR2 as YENEEA. The V segment lost 1 base and the J segment 0 bases; nucleotides outside the gene matches: 2. CDR3 sequence: CASSLAGGASYEQYF. In DNA form, the CDR3 reads TGTGCCAGCAGCTTAGCGGGAGGGGCCTCCTACGAGCAGTACTTC.

The V gene is TRBV18, the J gene TRBJ2-5; D not resolved. The germline V gene has CDR1 KGHSH and CDR2 LQKENI. CDR3 size: 11 residues. Between the trimmed V and J ends, which lost 6 bases and 2 bases, there was a span of 4 bases. CDR3 in DNA: TGTGCCAGCTCCCAACAAGAGACCCAGTACTTC. Translation: CASSQQETQYF. The variable domain in full, with the rest retrieved from reference TRBV18 and TRBJ2-5, is NAGVMQNPRHLVRRRGQEARLRCSPMKGHSHVYWYRQLPEEGLKFMVYLQKENIIDESGMPKERFSAEFPKEGPSILRIQQVVRGDSAAYFCASSQQETQYFGPGTRLLVL.

This chain uses TRBV29-1 with TRBJ2-1; a possible D gene is TRBD2 (5 bases). Germline V gene data show CDR1 as SQVTM and CDR2 as ANQGSEA. The CDR3 is 13 residues long. V lost 7 bases and J 0 bases, leaving 10 bases between the germline ends. The CDR3 sequence: CSAEGSSYNEQFF. The DNA for the CDR3 is TGCAGCGCTGAGGGAAGCTCCTACAATGAGCAGTTCTTC.

The table lists this clone with a count of one. V gene TRBV7-8 combines with J gene TRBJ1-5; D is ambiguous. CDR1 and CDR2 from the germline V gene are SGHVS and FQNEAQ. Trimming cost V 5 bases and J 7 bases, with 12 bases left between them. The CDR3 length is 13 residues. DNA of the CDR3: TGTGCCAGCAGCATCGCCGGGCGGCAGCCCCAGCATTTT. Amino acid sequence: CASSIAGRQPQHF.

In its sample, this clone was seen once. The chain carries TRBV12-5 and TRBJ2-7; a possible D gene is TRBD2 (6 bases). Germline V CDR1 and CDR2: LGHNT, FRNRAP. Trimming pared 4 bases from V and 0 bases from J, leaving 16 bases between. The CDR3 totals 16 residues. CDR3: CASGSLRDWSSYEQYF. The CDR3, as DNA: TGTGCTAGTGGTTCACTCCGGGACTGGAGCTCCTACGAGCAGTACTTC.

The chain uses TRBV30 and TRBJ1-2; 10 bases align to TRBD1. Germline values: CDR1 GTSNPN, CDR2 SVGIG (reference sequence). Trimming removed 3 bases from V and 4 bases from J; junction bases left unmatched: 17. The CDR3 runs to 18 residues. This CDR3 reads CAWRRSPATGGIAYGYTF. CDR3 sequence (DNA): TGTGCCTGGAGAAGGTCCCCCGCGACAGGGGGCATTGCCTATGGCTACACCTTC.

This chain joins TRBV27 and TRBJ2-5; D is possibly TRBD2 (6 bases). The J call is uncertain, as TRBJ2-7 better fits the DNA end. CDR3 size: 15 residues. CDR1 is MNHEY and CDR2 is SMNVEV in the germline V gene (reference sequence). The CDR3 sequence is CASSFSSGYSYEQYF. DNA of the CDR3: TGTGCCAGCAGTTTCTCGAGCGGGTACTCCTACGAGCAGTACTTC.

The chain has TRBV4-2 and TRBJ2-7, with TRBD1 matching over 7 bases. This CDR3 contains 17 residues. V was clipped by 1 base and J by 0 bases; unmatched bases: 9. Per the germline V gene, CDR1 is LGHNA and CDR2 is YNFKEQ. CDR3 sequence: CASSQVHSGTVSYEQYF. The CDR3 DNA is TGTGCCAGCAGCCAAGTTCACAGTGGGACAGTCTCCTACGAGCAGTACTTC.

The CDR3 loop is CASSFASTDTQYF. The CDR3 nucleotides read TGTGCCAGCAGTTTCGCCAGCACAGATACGCAGTATTTT. V gene TRBV27 combines with J gene TRBJ2-3; no reliable D call. The CDR3 spans 13 residues. V lost 3 bases and J lost 0, with 4 bases in between. Germline V gene lookup returns CDR1 MNHEY and CDR2 SMNVEV (reference sequence).

V is TRBV19 and J is TRBJ2-2; 7 positions match TRBD1. Germline assignment: CDR1 LNHDA and CDR2 SQIVND (reference sequence). V lost 6 bases and J lost 3; bases outside the gene matches: 10. This CDR3 contains 16 residues. The CDR3 is CASSTEDRWYTGELFF. Written as DNA, the CDR3 is TGTGCCAGTAGCACGGAGGACAGGTGGTACACCGGGGAGCTGTTTTTT.

This chain links TRBV7-9 with TRBJ2-3, with D tentatively TRBD1 (6 bases). Trimming pared 3 bases from V and 2 bases from J, leaving 9 bases between. Germline CDR1 SEHNR, CDR2 FQNEAQ (reference sequence). This CDR3 has 14 residues. CDR3 coding DNA: TGTGCCAGCAGCTTGACAGGACCCACAGATACGCAGTATTTT. Its protein is CASSLTGPTDTQYF.

The gene calls are TRBV5-1 and TRBJ2-5; D assignment may be TRBD1 or TRBD2 (6 bases each). Germline assignment: CDR1 SGHRS and CDR2 YFSETQ. There are 15 residues in the CDR3. The ends were cut back, 2 bases at V and 1 base at J, with 12 bases in the middle. The CDR3 sequence is CASSLRGEIQETQYF. CDR3 nucleotides: TGCGCCAGCAGCTTAAGGGGGGAAATCCAAGAGACCCAGTACTTC.

The chain uses TRBV7-9 and TRBJ1-1; tentatively, D is TRBD1 (5 bases). Deletions cut 5 bases from V and 7 bases from J, with 20 bases between. Germline CDR1 is SEHNR and CDR2 is FQNEAQ (reference sequence). The length of the CDR3 is 15 residues. Here the CDR3 DNA reads TGTGCCAGCAGCCCCTGGGAAGGGGCAGGGTATGAAGCTTTCTTT. It is translated as CASSPWEGAGYEAFF.

The V and J genes are TRBV19 and TRBJ1-2; 9 positions agree with TRBD1. Germline V gene lookup returns CDR1 LNHDA and CDR2 SQIVND (reference sequence). The CDR3 has 13 amino acids. V lost 9 bases to trimming and J lost 6 bases; unmatched junction nucleotides: 8. CDR3 amino acids: CASRDREADGYTF. CDR3 nucleotide sequence: TGTGCCAGCCGGGACAGGGAAGCTGATGGCTACACCTTC.

The chain carries TRBV6-1 and TRBJ1-4; 7 nucleotides align to TRBD1. V lost 6 bases to trimming and J lost 8 bases; unmatched junction nucleotides: 12. The V gene's germline CDR1 is MNHNS and CDR2 SASEGT. This CDR3 has 15 amino acids. Written as DNA, the CDR3 is TGTGCCAGCAGGACAGCCGGGACAGTGGGGGAAAAACTGTTTTTT. Its protein is CASRTAGTVGEKLFF.

Here the CDR3 reads CASSLLGGRETQYF. CDR3 DNA: TGTGCCAGCAGCTTACTGGGGGGCAGGGAGACCCAGTACTTC. V and J are TRBV7-6 and TRBJ2-5; the D gene could be TRBD1 or TRBD2 (6 bases each). Per germline, CDR1 SGHVS and CDR2 FNYEAQ. The V end was cut by 2 bases, the J end by 5 bases, with 12 bases between. This CDR3 spans 14 amino acids.

This clone has more than one count but fewer than ten. The chain employs TRBV4-2 and TRBJ2-5; 12 nucleotides agree with TRBD2. Trimming removed 3 bases from V and 5 bases from J; junction bases left unmatched: 13. The length of the CDR3 is 18 residues. Germline V CDR1 and CDR2: LGHNA, YNFKEQ. The CDR3 coding sequence is TGTGCCAGCAGCCATCCTTGGACTAGCGGGATTCCAAGTGAGACCCAGTACTTC. Translating it yields CASSHPWTSGIPSETQYF.

This sequence joins TRBV6-1 and TRBJ1-1; D is unresolved. The CDR3 has 12 amino acids. V was pared by 8 bases and J by 1 base, with 8 bases between. Germline V CDR1 and CDR2: MNHNS, SASEGT. CDR3 coding DNA: TGTGCCAGCCAGAGAGAGAACACTGAAGCTTTCTTT. Its protein is CASQRENTEAFF.

This chain links TRBV6-5 with TRBJ2-7, with 10 bases that match TRBD1. V trimming: 6 bases; J trimming: 1 base; junction bases outside the gene matches: 6. Germline-derived CDR1 and CDR2 are MNHEY and SVGAGI. The CDR3 runs to 15 residues. For the CDR3, the DNA is TGTGCCAGCAGCCACGGACAGGGGGGATCCTACGAGCAGTACTTC. Its protein is CASSHGQGGSYEQYF.

The chain employs TRBV25-1 and TRBJ2-4; tentatively, D is TRBD2 (5 bases). The V gene lost 3 bases and the J gene lost 8 bases, with 17 bases spanning the gap. The CDR3 has 15 residues. CDR1 MGHDK and CDR2 SYGVNS come from the germline V gene. The DNA of the CDR3 is TGTGCCAGCAGTGAGGTTATGGCCGGGAAGGACATTCAGTACTTC. Protein sequence: CASSEVMAGKDIQYF.

The chain carries TRBV19 and TRBJ1-1; tentative D call: TRBD1 (6 bases). Germline lookup yields CDR1 LNHDA and CDR2 SQIVND (reference sequence). Trimming took off 6 bases at V and 0 bases at J, with 8 bases between the two ends. CDR3 size: 13 residues. CDR3 protein: CASRRGVNTEAFF. The CDR3 region has the DNA TGTGCCAGTAGAAGGGGGGTGAACACTGAAGCTTTCTTT.